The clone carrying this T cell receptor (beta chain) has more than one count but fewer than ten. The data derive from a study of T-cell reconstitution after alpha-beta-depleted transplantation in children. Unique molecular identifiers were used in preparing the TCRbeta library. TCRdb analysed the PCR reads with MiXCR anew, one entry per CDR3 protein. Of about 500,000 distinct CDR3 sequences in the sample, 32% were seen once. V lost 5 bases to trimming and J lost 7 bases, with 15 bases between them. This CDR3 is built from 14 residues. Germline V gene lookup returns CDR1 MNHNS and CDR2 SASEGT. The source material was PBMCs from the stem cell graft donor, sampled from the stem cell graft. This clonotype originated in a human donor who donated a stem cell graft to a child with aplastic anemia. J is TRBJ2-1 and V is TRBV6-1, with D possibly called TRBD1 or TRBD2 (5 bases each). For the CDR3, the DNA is TGTGCCAGCAGTCCAGCGAGGGGTGTAAATGAGCAGTTCTTC. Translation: CASSPARGVNEQFF.